Reported below is one TCR beta chain. Profiling relied on immunoSEQ multiplex PCR, and the TCRdb table lists in-frame clones only, not all of them. Among about 140,000 clones listed, 70% to 90% were seen once. This specimen belongs to a study of blood T cell repertoires in COVID-19. Study context: COVID-19 samples from acute and convalescent phases originated in the United States, Italy and Spain. From T cells, B-cell-depleted T cells, or PBMCs came the material, which was cDNA or gDNA.

Participants were aged about 18 to 89 years from around 24 US areas. The TCR comes from a woman between 50 and 59 years old with acute COVID-19. The sample taken for sequencing was PBMCs or T cells enriched from blood (not recorded which).

CDR3: CASSQDGRGRAYEQYF. CDR3 DNA sequence: TGTGCCAGCAGCCAAGACGGAAGGGGCAGAGCCTACGAGCAGTACTTC. The gene calls are TRBV14 and TRBJ2-7; the D gene is possibly TRBD1 (5 bases). V lost 0 bases to trimming and J lost 2 bases, with 14 bases between them. The germline CDR1 and CDR2 sequences are SGHDN and FVKESK. The CDR3 length is 16 residues.